This is a list of T cell receptor beta chains from one sample in a study of long-term antiretroviral therapy in people with HIV. TCRdb's copy holds only in-frame clones and misses some; the assay was immunoSEQ multiplex PCR. The sample gives roughly 31,000 clones, around 85% of which show up once; about 7% is in the top ten. The input for sequencing was unsorted PBMCs, taken approximately 5 years before starting antiretroviral therapy. Receptors were obtained from a man aged 50 to 60 with HIV. Each CDR3 is given with its conserved first and last residue.

j_gene: TRBJ2-1
v_gene: TRBV4-3
CDR3aa: CASSQDPGGSYNEQFF

j_gene: TRBJ2-1
v_gene: TRBV4-1
CDR3aa: CASSQGEGSAFF

j_gene: TRBJ2-1
v_gene: TRBV6-5
CDR3aa: CASRLGDYNEQFF

j_gene: TRBJ2-1
v_gene: TRBV29-1
CDR3aa: CSVRRSQGVYNEQFF

j_gene: TRBJ1-5
v_gene: TRBV9
CDR3aa: CASSVGGDSRSAQPQHF

j_gene: TRBJ2-5
v_gene: TRBV29-1
CDR3aa: CSVEEWGNVGVTQYF

j_gene: TRBJ1-1
v_gene: TRBV5-4
CDR3aa: CASSLDLARNTEAFF

j_gene: TRBJ2-1
v_gene: TRBV7-2
CDR3aa: CASSLVQGQYNEQFF

j_gene: TRBJ1-2
v_gene: TRBV30
CDR3aa: CAWSATGDDYGYTF

j_gene: TRBJ1-2
v_gene: TRBV30
CDR3aa: CAWSPGPDYGYTF

j_gene: TRBJ2-3
v_gene: TRBV5-1
CDR3aa: CASSLVRDSYTDTQYF

j_gene: TRBJ1-3
v_gene: TRBV6-6
CDR3aa: CASSYSSRGSGNTIYF

j_gene: TRBJ2-3
v_gene: TRBV11-2
CDR3aa: CASRLGVADTQYF

j_gene: TRBJ2-5
v_gene: TRBV7-8
CDR3aa: CASSARQPETQYF

j_gene: TRBJ2-1
v_gene: TRBV14
CDR3aa: CASSPPSVMGNEQFF

j_gene: TRBJ2-1
v_gene: TRBV7-9
CDR3aa: CASSERLAGTSYNEQFF

j_gene: TRBJ1-1
v_gene: TRBV10-1
CDR3aa: CASSEGNRGFYLNTEAFF

j_gene: TRBJ2-3
v_gene: TRBV25-1
CDR3aa: CASSDWRDSYTDTQYF

j_gene: TRBJ2-3
v_gene: TRBV29-1
CDR3aa: CSVSRTDTQYF

j_gene: TRBJ1-2
v_gene: TRBV19
CDR3aa: CASSTSAPGYNYGYTF

j_gene: TRBJ2-5
v_gene: TRBV7-9
CDR3aa: CASSSTQGKIEAQYF

j_gene: TRBJ2-3
v_gene: TRBV7-8
CDR3aa: CASSPLAGWADTQYF

j_gene: TRBJ1-1
v_gene: TRBV4-3
CDR3aa: CASSQGGGLNTEAFF

j_gene: TRBJ2-2
v_gene: TRBV7-9
CDR3aa: CASSIQGVGELFF

j_gene: TRBJ1-1
v_gene: TRBV9
CDR3aa: CASSSPQGRHQNTEAFF

j_gene: TRBJ2-6
v_gene: TRBV27
CDR3aa: CASRPSGANVLTF

j_gene: TRBJ2-3
v_gene: TRBV10-1
CDR3aa: CASSRGGTDTQYF

j_gene: TRBJ2-4
v_gene: TRBV27
CDR3aa: CASRSGTVAKNIQYF

j_gene: TRBJ2-2
v_gene: TRBV10-1
CDR3aa: CASIIDGHANTGELFF

j_gene: TRBJ1-3
v_gene: TRBV7-2
CDR3aa: CASRPDRAGNTIYF

j_gene: TRBJ1-1
v_gene: TRBV4-3
CDR3aa: CASSQDSRGGTEAFF

j_gene: TRBJ2-3
v_gene: TRBV14
CDR3aa: CASSLRTSPGDTQYF

j_gene: TRBJ2-1
v_gene: TRBV19
CDR3aa: CASNIAGGPYNEQFF

j_gene: TRBJ1-1
v_gene: TRBV18
CDR3aa: CASSWDVRSEAFF

j_gene: TRBJ1-3
v_gene: TRBV9
CDR3aa: CASSVEPQERHTIYF

j_gene: TRBJ1-6
v_gene: TRBV4-3
CDR3aa: CASSQETGVASALHF

j_gene: TRBJ2-7
v_gene: TRBV7-8
CDR3aa: CASSFLQGIFYEQYF